Shown below are 24 T cell receptor beta chains from a single sample sequenced in a study of T cell responses to AZD1222 COVID-19 vaccine (dated by TCRdb to about 2021). Library preparation employed the immunoSEQ multiplex PCR assay. TCRdb's version of the immuneACCESS table is confined to in-frame rearrangements and falls short of the full clone set. An unresolved V gene accounts for under half of the shortfall where checked; the remainder is of unknown origin. Counted in this sample were 95,000 to 150,000 clones; approximately 89% of them appeared once. The ten largest clones add up to about 6% of the sample. Explained via the paper, the time point label denotes: baseline before first vaccination. The specimen comprised peripheral blood, sampled on day 0 of AZD1222 vaccination. All receptors derive from an adult in good health.

V usage is TRBV6-5 and J usage is TRBJ2-1, with 9 bases fitting TRBD1. The CDR3 runs 15 residues. Germline trimming cut 6 bases from V and 6 bases from J; bases unmatched to any gene: 9. CDR1 and CDR2 (germline): MNHEY, SVGAGI. CDR3 residues: CASSLQGASINEQFF. DNA of the CDR3: TGTGCCAGCAGCCTACAGGGGGCGTCCATCAATGAGCAGTTCTTC.

This rearrangement joins TRBV30 to TRBJ2-7; D might be TRBD2 (5 bases). This CDR3 contains 12 residues. V lost 1 base to trimming and J lost 9 bases, with 13 bases between them. The V gene's germline CDR1 is GTSNPN and CDR2 SVGIG (reference sequence). CDR3 region: CAWSASGVRQYF. The CDR3 DNA follows: TGTGCCTGGAGTGCCTCCGGGGTTAGGCAGTACTTC.

The CDR3: CASRKPRETTEAFF. In nucleotides, the CDR3 is TGTGCCAGCAGAAAACCCCGGGAGACCACTGAAGCTTTCTTT. The chain is built from TRBV7-9 and TRBJ1-1; D unresolved. This CDR3 is built from 14 residues. Germline V lookup: CDR1 SEHNR, CDR2 FQNEAQ (reference sequence). Trimming left V 6 bases short and J 4 bases short, with 15 bases between.

This chain joins TRBV6-5 and TRBJ2-6; unclear D gene. There are 13 residues in the CDR3. V lost 4 bases, J lost 1 base, and 2 bases lay in between. The germline V gene has CDR1 MNHEY and CDR2 SVGAGI. CDR3 in DNA: TGTGCCAGCAGTTTGTCTGGGGCCAACGTCCTGACTTTC. This gives the protein CASSLSGANVLTF.

The DNA of the CDR3 is TGTGCCAGCAGCCCCCAGGGAAACACTGAAGCTTTCTTT. Translated, it gives CASSPQGNTEAFF. The chain uses TRBV3-1 (or the pseudogene TRBV3-2) and TRBJ1-1; a weak D match, TRBD1 (5 bases). CDR3 length: 13 amino acids. The germline V gene has CDR1 LGHDT and CDR2 YNNKEL (reference sequence). Trimming left V 4 bases short and J 2 bases short, with 8 bases between.

The CDR3 sequence is CASSKALGESYEQYF. The CDR3, as DNA: TGTGCCAGCAGCAAAGCGCTGGGGGAGTCCTACGAGCAGTACTTC. J is TRBJ2-7 and V is TRBV21-1. TRBV21-1 is labeled a pseudogene. The CDR3 sequence is 15 residues long.

The rearrangement joins TRBV11-2 to TRBJ1-2; no firm D call. The germline V gene has CDR1 SGHAT and CDR2 FQNNGV. The V and J ends lost 1 base and 4 bases respectively, with 4 bases between them. This CDR3 is 12 amino acids long. The CDR3 DNA reads as TGTGCCAGCAGCTTAGTGGGCTATGGCTACACCTTC. This codes for CASSLVGYGYTF.

The J gene is TRBJ1-4, the V gene TRBV6-5, with D uncertain. The CDR3 contains 14 residues. Germline assignment: CDR1 MNHEY and CDR2 SVGAGI. Trimming stripped 10 bases from V and 0 bases from J, with 12 bases between. CDR3 bases: TGTGCCACCGGTTCCGCAGCAACTAATGAAAAACTGTTTTTT. Its translation is CATGSAATNEKLFF.

This chain links TRBV5-4 with TRBJ1-1, with TRBD1 matching over 8 bases. The CDR3 has 14 amino acids. Germline V gene lookup returns CDR1 SGHNT and CDR2 YYREEE (reference sequence). V was clipped by 4 bases and J by 1 base; unmatched bases: 3. CDR3 sequence: CASSIGQGNTEAFF. The DNA for the CDR3 is TGTGCCAGCAGCATAGGACAGGGGAACACTGAAGCTTTCTTT.

The chain carries TRBV6-2 or TRBV6-3 and TRBJ1-5; 7 bases are shared with TRBD1. The CDR3 extends over 16 amino acids. The V gene's germline CDR1 is MNHEY and CDR2 SVGEGT. The V gene end was trimmed by 4 bases and the J gene end by 2 bases; junction bases not matched to a gene: 8. As DNA, the CDR3 is TGTGCCAGCAGTTCACCAGGGGGGGCGGGCAATCAGCCCCAGCATTTT. Translating gives CASSSPGGAGNQPQHF.

This clone came up a few times. CDR3 residues: CASSRERKDYEQYF. The CDR3 DNA reads as TGTGCCAGCAGCCGTGAACGGAAAGATTACGAGCAGTACTTC. The chain combines TRBV4-2 with TRBJ2-7; D call uncertain. Germline lookup yields CDR1 LGHNA and CDR2 YNFKEQ. V shed 4 bases and J shed 4 bases, with 14 bases lying between them. The CDR3 is 14 amino acids.

This chain links TRBV5-1 with TRBJ2-5, with D unclear. Between the trimmed V and J ends, which lost 4 bases and 2 bases, there was a span of 9 bases. Germline CDR1 SGHRS, CDR2 YFSETQ. The CDR3 totals 13 residues. The CDR3 DNA reads TGCGCCAGCAGCGCCCGACCTCAAGAGACCCAGTACTTC. Protein product: CASSARPQETQYF.

This clone has just one count. J is TRBJ2-1 and V is TRBV5-1, with D perhaps TRBD2 (5 bases). CDR1 SGHRS and CDR2 YFSETQ come from the germline V gene. This CDR3 has 15 amino acids. Trimming removed 1 base from V and 4 bases from J, with 12 bases in between. CDR3 sequence: CASSLLPGSYNEQFF. The CDR3 coding sequence is TGCGCCAGCAGCTTGCTCCCGGGATCTTACAATGAGCAGTTCTTC.

The CDR3 region is CASSSGGAGDEAFF. CDR3 DNA sequence: TGCGCCAGCAGCTCCGGAGGGGCAGGGGATGAAGCTTTCTTT. The V and J genes are TRBV5-1 and TRBJ1-1, with a tentative D call TRBD1 (6 bases). The germline V and J ends were trimmed by 3 bases and 7 bases, with 16 bases remaining between them. From germline, CDR1 is SGHRS and CDR2 YFSETQ. The CDR3 consists of 14 residues.

V gene TRBV5-4 combines with J gene TRBJ2-3; 7 bases are shared with TRBD2. CDR1 SGHNT and CDR2 YYREEE come from the germline V gene (reference sequence). The ends lost 2 bases at V and 2 bases at J; junction bases unmatched: 5. The CDR3 is made up of 15 amino acids. CDR3: CASSFPGGPTDTQYF. CDR3 coding DNA: TGTGCCAGCAGCTTCCCGGGAGGCCCCACAGATACGCAGTATTTT.

V is TRBV28 and J is TRBJ1-5, with D maybe TRBD1 (5 bases). V was shortened by 5 bases and J by 0 bases, with 14 bases between the two germline ends. The CDR3 loop spans 16 amino acids. Germline V gene lookup returns CDR1 MDHEN and CDR2 SYDVKM. The CDR3 reads CASSSGTLDSNQPQHF. CDR3 in DNA: TGTGCCAGCAGTAGCGGGACCTTAGATAGCAATCAGCCCCAGCATTTT.

This chain uses TRBV9 with TRBJ2-1, with 8 bases that match TRBD2. CDR3 length: 17 residues. Germline loops: CDR1 SGDLS, CDR2 YYNGEE. J gave up 0 bases and V 5 bases, and 10 bases lay outside the gene matches. The DNA for the CDR3 is TGTGCCAGCAGAGCCGGGGGGGCCGAGGGCTCCTACAATGAGCAGTTCTTC. This translates into CASRAGGAEGSYNEQFF.

J is TRBJ1-5 and V is TRBV28; 7 bases map to TRBD1. The germline V gene encodes CDR1 MDHEN and CDR2 SYDVKM. Unmatched junction bases numbered 2, after V lost 2 bases and J lost 4 bases. The CDR3 loop spans 14 amino acids. CDR3 DNA: TGTGCCAGCAGTTTAAGACAGGGTAATCAGCCCCAGCATTTT. This encodes CASSLRQGNQPQHF. The full variable domain, in which reference TRBV28 and TRBJ1-5 provide the parts outside the CDR3, is DVKVTQSSRYLVKRTGEKVFLECVQDMDHENMFWYRQDPGLGLRLIYFSYDVKMKEKGDIPEGYSVSREKKERFSLILESASTNQTSMYLCASSLRQGNQPQHFGDGTRLSIL.

The rearrangement links TRBV5-1 to TRBJ2-5, with unresolved D. Trimming left V 0 bases short and J 5 bases short, with 11 bases between. The germline V gene encodes CDR1 SGHRS and CDR2 YFSETQ. The CDR3 is 14 amino acids. DNA of the CDR3: TGCGCCAGCAGCTTGGGGGCAGTGAGGGAGACCCAGTACTTC. The encoded protein is CASSLGAVRETQYF.

V gene TRBV7-9 combines with J gene TRBJ1-4; D uncertain. The CDR3 runs 15 residues. Germline loops: CDR1 SEHNR, CDR2 FQNEAQ (reference sequence). Trimming left V 6 bases short and J 7 bases short, with 18 bases between. The CDR3 bases are TGTGCCAGCAGTCGAAAGGACCAACGGGGTGAAAAACTGTTTTTT. It codes for CASSRKDQRGEKLFF.

This chain uses TRBV6-2 or TRBV6-3 with TRBJ2-7; D gene uncertain. The ends were cut back, 5 bases at V and 2 bases at J, with 10 bases in the middle. Germline lookup yields CDR1 MNHEY and CDR2 SVGEGT. This CDR3 has 13 residues. The CDR3 loop reads CASSLTIPYEQYF. Here the CDR3 DNA reads TGTGCCAGCAGTCTAACTATCCCCTACGAGCAGTACTTC.

The CDR3 sequence is CATSRGLADNTGELFF. The CDR3 nucleotides are TGTGCCACCAGCAGAGGACTAGCGGACAACACCGGGGAGCTGTTTTTT. The V call is TRBV15, the J call TRBJ2-2, with TRBD2 matching over 9 bases. V was clipped by 1 base and J by 2 bases; unmatched bases: 2. Germline V gene lookup returns CDR1 LNHNV and CDR2 YYDKDF (reference sequence). The CDR3 totals 16 residues.

The V and J genes are TRBV28 and TRBJ1-2; 8 bases are a match to TRBD1. Germline V gene lookup returns CDR1 MDHEN and CDR2 SYDVKM. The length of the CDR3 is 15 residues. After removal of 3 bases from V and 3 bases from J, the junction contained 6 bases not matched to a gene. The CDR3 loop reads CASSLGTGDYYGYTF. As DNA, the CDR3 is TGTGCCAGCAGTTTGGGGACAGGAGACTACTATGGCTACACCTTC.

This clone was observed a single time. The chain joins TRBV27 to TRBJ2-3; weak D call: TRBD1 (6 bases). With 8 bases removed from V and 0 bases from J, the gap between germline ends came to 15 bases. CDR3 length: 15 amino acids. The germline CDR1 and CDR2 sequences are MNHEY and SMNVEV (reference sequence). CDR3 coding DNA: TGTGCCAGCGGGAGACAGGTCACTAGCACAGATACGCAGTATTTT. Translated: CASGRQVTSTDTQYF.